This T cell receptor beta chain was identified during a study of PD-L1 blockade in urothelial cancer. Overall study context: Reported median T cell count for blood samples was around 150,000.

Germline V gene sequence: CDR1 LGHNA, CDR2 YNFKEQ. The CDR3 length is 16 residues. V dropped 2 bases and J dropped 0; count of bases not matched to a gene: 5. Added to each PCR by spiking were synthetic TCR analog templates. TCRdb keeps only in-frame clones here, not all; method: immunoSEQ multiplex PCR. The sample yields approximately 70,000 clones, around 90% seen once. Each patient's cancer was a locally advanced or metastatic urothelial carcinoma. Between 1 and 8 samples per patient were obtained, pretreatment and on-treatment. The origin of this receptor is a man between 60 and 75 years old with urothelial cancer. The V and J genes are TRBV4-2 and TRBJ2-7; 9 bases align to TRBD2. Sample: PBMCs, taken around atezolizumab (anti-PD-L1) treatment. As DNA, the CDR3 is TGTGCCAGCAGCCAATCTAGCGGGACAACCTCCTACGAGCAGTACTTC. It codes for CASSQSSGTTSYEQYF.